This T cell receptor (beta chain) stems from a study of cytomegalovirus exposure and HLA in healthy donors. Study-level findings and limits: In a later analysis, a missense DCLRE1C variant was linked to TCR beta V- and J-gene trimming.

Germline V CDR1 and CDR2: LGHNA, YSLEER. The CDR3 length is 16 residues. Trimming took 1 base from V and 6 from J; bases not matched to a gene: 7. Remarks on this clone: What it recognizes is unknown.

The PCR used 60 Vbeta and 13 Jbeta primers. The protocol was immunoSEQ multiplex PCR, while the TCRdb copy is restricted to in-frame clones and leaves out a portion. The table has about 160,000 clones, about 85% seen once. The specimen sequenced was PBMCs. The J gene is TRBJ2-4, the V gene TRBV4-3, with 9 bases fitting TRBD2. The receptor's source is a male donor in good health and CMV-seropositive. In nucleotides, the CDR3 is TGCGCCAGCAGCCAAGGACTCGCGGGGGGGGCAAACATTCAGTACTTC. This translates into CASSQGLAGGANIQYF.